What follows describes a single T cell receptor beta chain. These data are taken from a study of blood T cell repertoires in COVID-19. Trimming cost V 1 base and J 8 bases; bases outside gene matches: 9. Germline V lookup: CDR1 KGHSY, CDR2 FQNENV. The CDR3 runs to 15 residues. Profiled with immunoSEQ multiplex PCR; TCRdb holds only in-frame clones, not every one. The repertoire holds approximately 300,000 clones, roughly 89% seen once, with under 1.1% in the top ten. The sequence was obtained from a woman aged 40 to 55 with COVID-19, enrolled during active disease. The sequenced material came from peripheral blood. The chain recombines TRBV16 with TRBJ1-2; 8 bases line up with TRBD1. The CDR3 DNA reads TGTGCCAGCAGCCAATTTCCGACAGGGGCGCTCGGCTACACCTTC. Translation: CASSQFPTGALGYTF.